This TCR beta chain was found in a study of blood T cells in healthy people across ages. Then a second PCR, running roughly 7 to 11 cycles, was carried out with a sample-barcoded 5' primer and a J-beta primer mix. Every single cDNA molecule received a tag from a template-switch adaptor with 12 random nucleotides. From the 5' RACE reads, TCRdb called clonotypes with MiXCR, one entry per CDR3 protein. This table has 1.5 million to 2 million distinct CDR3 sequences, 30% to 40% appearing once. They isolated at least 6 million PBMCs from each sample. Study outcomes and limitations: The fall in TCR beta diversity per million T cells was roughly linear with age. Comparison with aged donors showed that long-lived donors had more naive CD4+ cells and higher diversity.

CDR3 length: 15 amino acids. V was pared by 0 bases and J by 5 bases, with 14 bases between. The germline CDR1 and CDR2 sequences are LGHNA and YSLEER. This clonotype was detected a few times. Antigen specificity is unknown. The sequencing input was blood. The V gene is TRBV4-3, the J gene TRBJ2-7, with D perhaps TRBD1 (5 bases). The sequence was obtained from a human donor in good health. The CDR3 sequence is CASSQDGQGEDEQYF. The CDR3 bases are TGCGCCAGCAGCCAAGATGGGCAGGGTGAGGACGAGCAGTACTTC.